This T cell receptor (beta chain) was observed in a study of blood T cell repertoires in COVID-19. Generated by immunoSEQ multiplex PCR, the TCRdb table keeps only in-frame clones and is missing some. The top ten hold around 14% of the sample, which has under 110,000 clones, approximately 80% seen once. The sequencing input was peripheral blood. The receptor's source is a woman aged 55-70 years with acute or convalescent COVID-19.

Here the CDR3 DNA reads TGTGCCAGCAGTGATGGGGGCTGGGTCTACGAGCAGTACTTC. Translation gives CASSDGGWVYEQYF. The rearrangement joins TRBV2 to TRBJ2-7; a possible D gene is TRBD1 (6 bases). With 3 bases removed from V and 3 bases from J, the gap between germline ends came to 12 bases. Germline V gene data show CDR1 as SNHLY and CDR2 as FYNNEI. The length of the CDR3 is 14 residues.